This T cell receptor beta chain was sequenced for a study of T cells in Graves' hyperthyroidism and ophthalmopathy. Study observations and caveats: The model forecast ophthalmopathy, anticipating it by a median around 6.5 months before onset.

The CDR3 contains 13 residues. Germline CDR1 KGHDR, CDR2 SFDVKD. Trimming shortened V by 4 bases and J by 3 bases, and 6 bases separated the two germline ends. RNA transcripts gave rise to amplified TCR beta CDR3 regions. The TCR CDR3 first-round RT-PCR relied on the HTBI primer set. TCRdb independently ran MiXCR on the multiplex PCR reads; one entry per CDR3 protein. In the table there are roughly 550,000 distinct CDR3 sequences, more than 15% of which are singletons. About this clonotype itself: No antigen is known for it.

The clonotype originates from a woman between 25 and 40 years old with Graves' ophthalmopathy. The sequenced material came from blood. The V and J genes are TRBV24-1 and TRBJ1-5; D unclear. CDR3 sequence: CATSEGPNQPQHF. The CDR3 DNA reads as TGTGCCACCAGTGAGGGTCCCAATCAGCCCCAGCATTTT.